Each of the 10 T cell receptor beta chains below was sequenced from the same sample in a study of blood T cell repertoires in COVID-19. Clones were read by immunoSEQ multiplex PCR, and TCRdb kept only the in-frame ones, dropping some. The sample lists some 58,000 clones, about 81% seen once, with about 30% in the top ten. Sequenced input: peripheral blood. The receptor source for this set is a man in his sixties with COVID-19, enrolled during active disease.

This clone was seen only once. CDR3 sequence reads: CASSQEARLTGELFF. The CDR3 DNA sequence: TGCGCCAGCAGCCAAGAGGCTAGACTCACCGGGGAGCTGTTTTTT. This chain links TRBV4-3 with TRBJ2-2, with D unclear. The germline V gene has CDR1 LGHNA and CDR2 YSLEER. V was cut by 0 bases and J by 4 bases, with 9 bases left in between. The CDR3 sequence is 15 residues long.

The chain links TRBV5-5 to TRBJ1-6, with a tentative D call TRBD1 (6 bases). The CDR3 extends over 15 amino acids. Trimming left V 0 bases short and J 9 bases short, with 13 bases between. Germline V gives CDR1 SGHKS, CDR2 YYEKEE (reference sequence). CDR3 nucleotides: TGTGCCAGCAGCTTGGCGGTGGGGGCGTCTTCACCCCTCCACTTT. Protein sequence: CASSLAVGASSPLHF.

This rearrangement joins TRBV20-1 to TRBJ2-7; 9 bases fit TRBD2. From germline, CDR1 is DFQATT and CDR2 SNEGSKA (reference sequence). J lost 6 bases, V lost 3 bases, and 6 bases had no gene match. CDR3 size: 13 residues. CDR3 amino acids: CSASVAGGLEQYF. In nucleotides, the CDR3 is TGCAGTGCTAGTGTCGCGGGGGGGCTCGAGCAGTACTTC.

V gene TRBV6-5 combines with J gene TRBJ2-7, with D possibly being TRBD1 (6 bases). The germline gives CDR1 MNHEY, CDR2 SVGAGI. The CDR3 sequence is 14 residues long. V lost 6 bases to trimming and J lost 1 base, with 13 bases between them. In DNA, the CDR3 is TGTGCCAGCAGGCAACAGGGTAGGTCCTACGAGCAGTACTTC. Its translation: CASRQQGRSYEQYF.

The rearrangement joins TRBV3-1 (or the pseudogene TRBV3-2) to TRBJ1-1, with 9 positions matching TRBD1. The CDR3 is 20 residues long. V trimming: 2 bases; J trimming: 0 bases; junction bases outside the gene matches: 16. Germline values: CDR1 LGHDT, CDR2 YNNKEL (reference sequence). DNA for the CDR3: TGTGCCAGCAGCCAACAAAACCCCCGGGACAGGGACGCCTTGAACACTGAAGCTTTCTTT. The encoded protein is CASSQQNPRDRDALNTEAFF.

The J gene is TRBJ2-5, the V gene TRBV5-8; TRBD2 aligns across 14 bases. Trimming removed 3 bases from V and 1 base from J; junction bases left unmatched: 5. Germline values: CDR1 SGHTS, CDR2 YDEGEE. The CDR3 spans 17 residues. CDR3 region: CASSWGTSGGLQETQYF. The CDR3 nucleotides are TGTGCCAGCAGCTGGGGGACTAGCGGGGGCCTCCAAGAGACCCAGTACTTC.

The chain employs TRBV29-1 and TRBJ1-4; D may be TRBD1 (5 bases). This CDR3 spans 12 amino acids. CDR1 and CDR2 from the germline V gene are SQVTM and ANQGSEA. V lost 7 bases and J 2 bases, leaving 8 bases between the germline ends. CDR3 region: CSAGGTNEKLFF. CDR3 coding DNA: TGCAGCGCCGGGGGGACTAATGAAAAACTGTTTTTT.

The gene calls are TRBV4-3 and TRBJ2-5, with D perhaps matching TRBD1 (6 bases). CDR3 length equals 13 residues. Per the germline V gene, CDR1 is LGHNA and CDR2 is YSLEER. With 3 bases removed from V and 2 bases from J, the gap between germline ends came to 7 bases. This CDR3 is CASSQTGQETQYF. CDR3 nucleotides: TGCGCCAGCAGCCAGACAGGACAAGAGACCCAGTACTTC.

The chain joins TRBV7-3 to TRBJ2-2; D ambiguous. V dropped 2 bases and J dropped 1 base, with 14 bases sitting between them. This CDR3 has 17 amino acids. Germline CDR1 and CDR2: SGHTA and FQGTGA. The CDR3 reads CASSLFRRSGNTGELFF. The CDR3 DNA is TGTGCCAGCAGCTTATTCCGCAGGTCAGGGAACACCGGGGAGCTGTTTTTT.

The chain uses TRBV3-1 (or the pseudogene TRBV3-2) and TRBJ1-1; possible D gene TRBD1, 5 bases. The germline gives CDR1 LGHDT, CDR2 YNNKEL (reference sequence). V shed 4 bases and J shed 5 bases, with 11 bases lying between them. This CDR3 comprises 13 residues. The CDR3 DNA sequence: TGTGCCAGCAGCCTACGCGGGGGGACTGAAGCTTTCTTT. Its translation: CASSLRGGTEAFF.